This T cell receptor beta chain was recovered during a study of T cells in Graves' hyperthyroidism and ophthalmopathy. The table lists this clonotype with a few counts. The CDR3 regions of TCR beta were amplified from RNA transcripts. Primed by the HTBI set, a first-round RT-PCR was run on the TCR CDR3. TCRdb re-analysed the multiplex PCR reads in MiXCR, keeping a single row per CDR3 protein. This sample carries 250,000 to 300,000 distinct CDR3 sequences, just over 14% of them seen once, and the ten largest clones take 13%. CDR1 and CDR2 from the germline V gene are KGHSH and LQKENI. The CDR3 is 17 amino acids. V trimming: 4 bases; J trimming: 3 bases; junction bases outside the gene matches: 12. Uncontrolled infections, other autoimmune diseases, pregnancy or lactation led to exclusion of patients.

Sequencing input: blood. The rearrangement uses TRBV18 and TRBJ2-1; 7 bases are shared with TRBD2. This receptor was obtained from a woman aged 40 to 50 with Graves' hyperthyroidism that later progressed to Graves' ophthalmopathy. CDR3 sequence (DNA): TGTGCCAGCTCACTTGTCTTTCGGGCGGGAGACTACAATGAGCAGTTCTTC. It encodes CASSLVFRAGDYNEQFF.